The rows below give T cell receptor beta chains drawn from one sample of a study of blood T cell repertoires in COVID-19. TCRdb's copy holds only in-frame clones and misses some; the assay was immunoSEQ multiplex PCR. The sample holds around 300,000 clones, 85% to 90% seen once. Sequencing input: PBMCs or T cells enriched from blood (not recorded which). These TCRs come from a woman between 18 and 29 years old who had recovered from COVID-19. Each CDR3 is given with its conserved first and last residue. D genes are given only for firm matches. Size is stated for part of the rows, as once, few or many counts, or as a class when the clone is expanded.

size: .
length: 13
J: TRBJ2-1
D: .
V: TRBV6-4
CDR3: CASSDKSSNEQFF
DNA: TGTGCCAGCAGTGACAAGAGTTCCAATGAGCAGTTCTTC

size: .
length: 10
J: TRBJ2-3
D: .
V: TRBV11-3
CDR3: CASSCSRRYF
DNA: TGTGCCAGCAGCTGCTCCCGGAGGTATTTT

size: .
length: 14
J: TRBJ1-2
D: .
V: TRBV5-4
CDR3: CASSLVQGSYGYTF
DNA: TGTGCCAGCAGCTTGGTACAGGGAAGCTATGGCTACACCTTC

size: .
length: 13
J: TRBJ2-3
D: .
V: TRBV6-1
CDR3: CASSDEGTDTQYF
DNA: TGTGCCAGCAGTGACGAGGGCACAGATACGCAGTATTTT

size: .
length: 13
J: TRBJ1-2
D: .
V: TRBV7-9
CDR3: CASSLGDTDGYTF
DNA: TGTGCCAGCAGCTTAGGAGACACGGATGGCTACACCTTC

size: .
length: 16
J: TRBJ1-3
D: .
V: TRBV2
CDR3: CASSASGIVWGNTIYF
DNA: TGTGCCAGCAGTGCATCAGGGATCGTTTGGGGAAACACCATATATTTT

size: .
length: 14
J: TRBJ1-4
D: TRBD1
V: TRBV30
CDR3: CAWSLGQENEKLFF
DNA: TGTGCCTGGAGTCTGGGACAGGAGAATGAAAAACTGTTTTTT

size: .
length: 15
J: TRBJ2-1
D: .
V: TRBV7-3
CDR3: CASSPDGGSYNEQFF
DNA: TGTGCCAGCAGCCCGGACGGGGGCTCCTACAATGAGCAGTTCTTC

size: .
length: 15
J: TRBJ2-2
D: .
V: TRBV4-1
CDR3: CASSQATGDTGELFF
DNA: TGCGCCAGCAGCCAGGCGACAGGAGACACCGGGGAGCTGTTTTTT

size: .
length: 14
J: TRBJ1-2
D: .
V: TRBV28
CDR3: CASSFGGFGYGYTF
DNA: TGTGCCAGCAGTTTTGGAGGGTTCGGATATGGCTACACCTTC

size: .
length: 13
J: TRBJ2-5
D: .
V: TRBV25-1
CDR3: CASSESPTRGMHF
DNA: TGTGCCAGCAGTGAATCCCCCACGCGGGGCATGCACTTC

size: .
length: 12
J: TRBJ2-3
D: .
V: TRBV12-3/TRBV12-4
CDR3: CASQEIVDTQYF
DNA: TGTGCCAGCCAGGAAATTGTCGATACGCAGTATTTT

size: .
length: 16
J: TRBJ2-3
D: TRBD1
V: TRBV4-1
CDR3: CASSQEGTGSTDTQYF
DNA: TGCGCCAGCAGCCAAGAGGGGACAGGGAGCACAGATACGCAGTATTTT

size: .
length: 16
J: TRBJ2-2
D: TRBD1
V: TRBV5-1
CDR3: CASSRLGTANTGELFF
DNA: TGCGCCAGCAGTCGGTTAGGGACAGCGAACACCGGGGAGCTGTTTTTT

size: .
length: 13
J: TRBJ2-3
D: .
V: TRBV16
CDR3: CASSQSRADTQYF
DNA: TGTGCCAGCAGCCAATCGCGGGCAGATACGCAGTATTTT

size: .
length: 12
J: TRBJ1-1
D: TRBD1
V: TRBV28
CDR3: CASKPGTVEAFF
DNA: TGTGCCAGCAAGCCCGGGACAGTCGAAGCTTTCTTT

size: .
length: 16
J: TRBJ2-2
D: .
V: TRBV7-9
CDR3: CASSYRVLTNTGELFF
DNA: TGTGCCAGCAGCTACAGGGTCCTAACGAACACCGGGGAGCTGTTTTTT

size: .
length: 16
J: TRBJ1-4
D: .
V: TRBV5-6
CDR3: CASSLAVGRVGEKLFF
DNA: TGTGCCAGCAGCTTGGCCGTCGGCAGGGTGGGGGAAAAACTGTTTTTT

size: .
length: 16
J: TRBJ1-6
D: .
V: TRBV11-2
CDR3: CASNLRESSYNSPLHF
DNA: TGTGCCAGCAACCTCAGGGAAAGCTCCTATAATTCACCCCTCCACTTT

size: .
length: 13
J: TRBJ2-7
D: .
V: TRBV2
CDR3: CASSVRQPYEQYF
DNA: TGTGCCAGCAGTGTTAGACAACCGTACGAGCAGTACTTC

size: .
length: 14
J: TRBJ2-5
D: .
V: TRBV19
CDR3: CASSPGGLGETQYF
DNA: TGTGCCAGTAGCCCGGGGGGCCTGGGGGAGACCCAGTACTTC

size: .
length: 18
J: TRBJ2-7
D: TRBD2
V: TRBV3-1/TRBV3-2
CDR3: CASRKGLAGDPHSYEQYF
DNA: TGTGCCAGCAGGAAGGGACTAGCGGGGGACCCTCACTCCTACGAGCAGTACTTC

size: .
length: 14
J: TRBJ2-3
D: TRBD2
V: TRBV19
CDR3: CASTRLAGGDTQYF
DNA: TGTGCCAGTACCCGACTAGCGGGGGGGGATACGCAGTATTTT

size: once
length: 14
J: TRBJ1-2
D: TRBD1
V: TRBV6-5
CDR3: CASSRGQEDYGYTF
DNA: TGTGCCAGCAGTCGCGGACAGGAAGACTATGGCTACACCTTC

size: .
length: 13
J: TRBJ1-1
D: .
V: TRBV5-4
CDR3: CASSVTENTEAFF
DNA: TGTGCCAGCAGCGTGACAGAGAACACTGAAGCTTTCTTT

size: .
length: 15
J: TRBJ1-1
D: TRBD1
V: TRBV6-5
CDR3: CASSFRGQGNTEAFF
DNA: TGTGCCAGCAGTTTCCGCGGACAGGGAAACACTGAAGCTTTCTTT

size: .
length: 17
J: TRBJ1-6
D: TRBD1
V: TRBV5-4
CDR3: CASSLGVQGAIGSPLHF
DNA: TGTGCCAGCAGCTTGGGCGTCCAGGGGGCCATAGGGTCACCCCTCCACTTT

size: .
length: 15
J: TRBJ2-2
D: .
V: TRBV19
CDR3: CASSLFSPHTGELFF
DNA: TGTGCCAGTAGTCTGTTTAGCCCGCACACCGGGGAGCTGTTTTTT

size: .
length: 14
J: TRBJ1-2
D: TRBD1
V: TRBV29-1
CDR3: CSVEDRGTGSGYTF
DNA: TGCAGCGTTGAAGATCGAGGGACAGGGAGTGGCTACACCTTC

size: .
length: 12
J: TRBJ1-2
D: .
V: TRBV12-3/TRBV12-4
CDR3: CASSAATGGYTF
DNA: TGTGCCAGCAGTGCAGCTACGGGGGGCTACACCTTC

size: .
length: 13
J: TRBJ2-7
D: TRBD1
V: TRBV5-1
CDR3: CASSSGQDREQYF
DNA: TGCGCCAGCAGCTCCGGACAGGACCGCGAGCAGTACTTC

size: .
length: 16
J: TRBJ1-4
D: .
V: TRBV9
CDR3: CASGRGSQATNEKLFF
DNA: TGTGCCAGCGGGAGAGGGAGCCAGGCAACTAATGAAAAACTGTTTTTT

size: .
length: 12
J: TRBJ2-3
D: .
V: TRBV12-3/TRBV12-4
CDR3: CASSLSRGTQYF
DNA: TGTGCCAGCAGTTTATCTAGGGGTACGCAGTATTTT

size: .
length: 13
J: TRBJ2-7
D: TRBD1
V: TRBV28
CDR3: CASFLTGTAEQYF
DNA: TGTGCCAGTTTTCTGACAGGGACAGCAGAGCAGTACTTC

size: once
length: 14
J: TRBJ1-1
D: TRBD1
V: TRBV9
CDR3: CASSAATGGTEAFF
DNA: TGTGCCAGCAGCGCGGCTACAGGGGGGACTGAAGCTTTCTTT

size: .
length: 17
J: TRBJ1-4
D: TRBD1
V: TRBV11-2
CDR3: CASSLWTGGSSNEKLFF
DNA: TGTGCCAGCAGCTTATGGACAGGGGGAAGCTCTAATGAAAAACTGTTTTTT

size: .
length: 15
J: TRBJ2-3
D: TRBD2
V: TRBV2
CDR3: CASTRGGAKADTQYF
DNA: TGTGCCAGCACTCGCGGGGGGGCGAAGGCAGATACGCAGTATTTT

size: .
length: 21
J: TRBJ1-5
D: TRBD1
V: TRBV27
CDR3: CASSLRPPGQGTPDSNQPQHF
DNA: TGTGCCAGCAGTTTACGCCCTCCGGGACAGGGGACCCCCGATAGCAATCAGCCCCAGCATTTT

size: .
length: 13
J: TRBJ2-1
D: TRBD1
V: TRBV29-1
CDR3: CSVDRPSYNEQFF
DNA: TGCAGCGTGGACAGGCCTTCCTACAATGAGCAGTTCTTC

size: once
length: 12
J: TRBJ1-2
D: .
V: TRBV15
CDR3: CATSTSGLGYTF
DNA: TGTGCCACCAGCACTTCAGGGTTGGGCTACACCTTC

size: .
length: 20
J: TRBJ2-7
D: TRBD2
V: TRBV14
CDR3: CASSQESKRLTGTSGYEQYF
DNA: TGTGCCAGCAGCCAAGAATCTAAGCGACTTACCGGGACTAGCGGGTACGAGCAGTACTTC

size: once
length: 13
J: TRBJ1-1
D: .
V: TRBV13
CDR3: CASSPPSNTEAFF
DNA: TGTGCCAGCAGCCCCCCCTCGAACACTGAAGCTTTCTTT

size: .
length: 14
J: TRBJ1-1
D: TRBD1
V: TRBV3-1/TRBV3-2
CDR3: CASSRQGLNTEAFF
DNA: TGTGCCAGCAGCCGACAGGGCCTGAACACTGAAGCTTTCTTT

size: once
length: 14
J: TRBJ1-5
D: TRBD1
V: TRBV5-1
CDR3: CASRPTGGAQPQHF
DNA: TGCGCCAGCAGGCCGACAGGGGGAGCTCAGCCCCAGCATTTT

size: .
length: 18
J: TRBJ2-6
D: TRBD1
V: TRBV28
CDR3: CASSFLQGIGSGANVLTF
DNA: TGTGCCAGCAGTTTTTTACAGGGGATTGGCTCTGGGGCCAACGTCCTGACTTTC